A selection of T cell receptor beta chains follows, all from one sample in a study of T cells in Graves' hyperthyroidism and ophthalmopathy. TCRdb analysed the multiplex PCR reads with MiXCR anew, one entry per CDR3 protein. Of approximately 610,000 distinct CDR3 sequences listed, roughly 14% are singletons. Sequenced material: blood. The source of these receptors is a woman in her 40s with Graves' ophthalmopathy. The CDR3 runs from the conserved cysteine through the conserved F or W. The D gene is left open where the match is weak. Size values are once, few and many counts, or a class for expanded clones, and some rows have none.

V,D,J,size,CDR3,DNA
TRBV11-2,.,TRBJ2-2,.,CASTLMVKIHTGELFF,TGTGCCAGCACCTTGATGGTGAAGATTCACACCGGGGAGCTGTTTTTT
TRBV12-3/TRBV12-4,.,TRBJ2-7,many,CASSPGTYYEQYF,TGTGCCAGCAGTCCCGGGACATACTACGAGCAGTACTTC
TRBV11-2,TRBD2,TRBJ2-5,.,CASVLTAGGERETQYF,TGTGCCAGCGTACTAACAGCGGGAGGGGAGAGAGAGACCCAGTACTTC
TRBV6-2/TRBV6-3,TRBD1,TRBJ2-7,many,CASVPGQGSAYEQYF,TGTGCCAGCGTTCCAGGACAGGGAAGTGCCTACGAGCAGTACTTC
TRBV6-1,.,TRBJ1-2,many,CASRDRGEGYGYTF,TGTGCCAGCAGGGACCGGGGGGAAGGCTATGGCTACACCTTC
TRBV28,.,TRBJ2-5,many,CASSSRNLGTQYF,TGTGCCAGCAGTTCGCGTAACCTGGGGACCCAGTACTTC
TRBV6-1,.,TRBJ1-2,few,CASSRDSSLWGYTF,TGTGCCAGCAGCCGAGACAGCTCACTATGGGGCTACACCTTC
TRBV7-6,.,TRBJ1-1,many,CASSLGIGNTEAFF,TGTGCCAGCAGCTTAGGGATAGGAAACACTGAAGCTTTCTTT
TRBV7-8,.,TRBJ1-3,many,CASSRTVGAGNTIYF,TGTGCCAGCAGCCGGACAGTCGGGGCGGGAAACACCATATATTTT
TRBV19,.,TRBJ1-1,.,CASSTDRANTEAFF,TGTGCCAGTAGTACGGACAGAGCGAACACTGAAGCTTTCTTT
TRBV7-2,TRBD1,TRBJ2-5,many,CASSEGQAETQYF,TGTGCCAGCAGCGAGGGACAGGCGGAGACCCAGTACTTC
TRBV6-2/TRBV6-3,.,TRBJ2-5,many,CASSFPGVVETQYF,TGTGCCAGCAGTTTCCCAGGGGTTGTCGAGACCCAGTACTTC
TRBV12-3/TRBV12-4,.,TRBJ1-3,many,CASRRRDVSGNTIYF,TGTGCCAGCAGGCGCAGGGACGTCTCTGGAAACACCATATATTTT
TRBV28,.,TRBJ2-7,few,CASTTGGTAGAYEQYF,TGTGCCAGCACTACAGGAGGGACAGCGGGCGCCTACGAGCAGTACTTC
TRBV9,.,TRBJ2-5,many,CASSVGRDSETQYF,TGTGCCAGCAGCGTAGGGCGGGATTCCGAGACCCAGTACTTC
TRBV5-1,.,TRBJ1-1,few,CASGPGSTKDTEAFF,TGCGCCAGCGGACCGGGGAGTACGAAGGACACTGAAGCTTTCTTT
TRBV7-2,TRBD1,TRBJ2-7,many,CASSLGGIFEQYF,TGTGCCAGCAGCCTAGGGGGCATTTTCGAGCAGTACTTC
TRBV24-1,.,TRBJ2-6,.,CATIISGANVLTF,TGTGCCACCATTATCTCTGGGGCCAACGTCCTGACTTTC
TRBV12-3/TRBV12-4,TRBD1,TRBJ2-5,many,CASTPTGAGETQYF,TGTGCCAGCACCCCAACAGGGGCCGGGGAGACCCAGTACTTC
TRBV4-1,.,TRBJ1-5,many,CASSGLPGSPQHF,TGCGCCAGCAGCGGCCTCCCTGGGTCGCCCCAGCATTTT
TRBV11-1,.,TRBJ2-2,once,CASRVGRAVSVGELFF,TGTGCCAGCAGGGTCGGCAGGGCGGTTTCTGTCGGGGAGCTGTTTTTT
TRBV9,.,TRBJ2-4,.,CASSKGGRDIQYF,TGTGCCAGCAGCAAGGGGGGAAGAGACATTCAGTACTTC
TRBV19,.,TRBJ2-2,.,CASSAGTNTGELFF,TGTGCCAGTAGCGCGGGAACGAACACCGGGGAGCTGTTTTTT
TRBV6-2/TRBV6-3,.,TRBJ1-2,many,CASTRQVNYGYTF,TGTGCCAGCACCCGACAGGTGAACTATGGCTACACCTTC
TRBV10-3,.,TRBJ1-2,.,CAISEGGTDLYGYTF,TGTGCCATCAGTGAAGGCGGAACGGACCTCTATGGCTACACCTTC
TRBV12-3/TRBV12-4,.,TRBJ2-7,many,CASSLGVVGPDEQYF,TGTGCCAGCAGCCTGGGGGTGGTCGGGCCCGACGAGCAGTACTTC
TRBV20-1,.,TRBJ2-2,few,CSARDATGTNTGELFF,TGCAGTGCTAGAGATGCTACAGGGACGAACACCGGGGAGCTGTTTTTT
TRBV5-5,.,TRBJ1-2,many,CASSFSRTVLYGYTF,TGTGCCAGCAGCTTTTCGAGGACAGTCCTCTATGGCTACACCTTC
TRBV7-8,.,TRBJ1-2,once,CASSLAETDYGYAF,TGTGCCAGCAGCTTAGCCGAGACAGACTATGGCTACGCCTTC
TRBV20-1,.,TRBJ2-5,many,CSARDQGSWETQYF,TGCAGTGCTAGAGATCAGGGCAGTTGGGAGACCCAGTACTTC
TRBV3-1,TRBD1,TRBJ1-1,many,CASRERTGRRTEAFF,TGTGCCAGCAGGGAGCGGACAGGGAGAAGAACTGAAGCTTTCTTT